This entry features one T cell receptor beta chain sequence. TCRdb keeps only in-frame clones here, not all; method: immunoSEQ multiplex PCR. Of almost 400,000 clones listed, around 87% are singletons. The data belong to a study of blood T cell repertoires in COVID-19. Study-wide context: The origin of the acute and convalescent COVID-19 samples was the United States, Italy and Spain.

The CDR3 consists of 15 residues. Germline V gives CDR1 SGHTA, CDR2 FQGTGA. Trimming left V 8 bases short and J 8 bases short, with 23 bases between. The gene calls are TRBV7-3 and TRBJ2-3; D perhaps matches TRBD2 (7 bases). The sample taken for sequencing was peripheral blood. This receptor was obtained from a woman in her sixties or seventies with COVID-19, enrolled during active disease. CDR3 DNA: TGTGCCAGCCAGCCAAGGGGGGGCCCGGAGGGTACGCAGTATTTT. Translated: CASQPRGGPEGTQYF.